The 16 T cell receptor beta chains listed next were all sequenced from one sample in a study of T-cell reconstitution after alpha-beta-depleted transplantation in children. As it was prepared, the TCRbeta library received unique molecular identifiers. One entry per CDR3 protein results from TCRdb running MiXCR on the PCR reads. In the table there are 45,000 to 50,000 distinct CDR3 sequences, under 60% of which are singletons. The sample here was peripheral blood, taken before TCRalphabeta/CD19-depleted stem cell transplant. These receptors all stem from a boy less than two years old with SCID, due to receive a stem cell transplant.

The chain has TRBV7-2 and TRBJ1-4; no definite D call. The CDR3 covers 13 residues. The V gene lost 1 base and the J gene lost 7 bases, with 7 bases spanning the gap. Germline V CDR1 and CDR2: SGHTA, FQGNSA. Here the CDR3 DNA reads TGTGCCAGCAGCTTAGGCCCGGCTGAAAAACTGTTTTTT. Its translation is CASSLGPAEKLFF.

This clonotype came up a few times. The CDR3: CASSYQEVQPQHF. The CDR3 DNA reads TGTGCCAGCAGCTACCAGGAGGTTCAGCCCCAGCATTTT. The chain links TRBV5-8 to TRBJ1-5; D unresolved. The CDR3 consists of 13 residues. Trimming took off 3 bases at V and 6 bases at J, with 10 bases between the two ends. Germline V gives CDR1 SGHTS, CDR2 YDEGEE.

The chain is built from TRBV5-1 and TRBJ2-1, with 7 bases identical to TRBD2. Germline assignment: CDR1 SGHRS and CDR2 YFSETQ. The CDR3 length is 16 residues. With 3 bases clipped from V and 4 bases from J, the junction kept 10 bases outside the gene matches. Here the CDR3 reads CASSSPASGLYNEQFF. The CDR3 coding sequence is TGCGCCAGCAGCTCCCCCGCTAGCGGTCTATACAATGAGCAGTTCTTC. Supplemented by reference TRBV5-1 and TRBJ2-1, the full variable domain reads KAGVTQTPRYLIKTRGQQVTLSCSPISGHRSVSWYQQTPGQGLQFLFEYFSETQRNKGNFPGRFSGRQFSNSRSEMNVSTLELGDSALYLCASSSPASGLYNEQFFGPGTRLTVL.

This clonotype has a handful of counts. The chain uses TRBV11-2 and TRBJ2-7, with D hard to call. Germline loops: CDR1 SGHAT, CDR2 FQNNGV. Trimming left V 0 bases short and J 3 bases short, with 9 bases between. The CDR3 is 14 residues long. The CDR3 sequence: CASSLDNSYYEQYF. Here the CDR3 DNA reads TGTGCCAGCAGCTTAGATAACAGCTACTACGAGCAGTACTTC.

The V call is TRBV27, the J call TRBJ1-1; D uncertain. V shed 4 bases and J shed 5 bases, with 11 bases lying between them. Germline values: CDR1 MNHEY, CDR2 SMNVEV (reference sequence). The length of the CDR3 is 13 residues. CDR3 DNA sequence: TGTGCCAGCAGTTACGATATTGGGACTGAAGCTTTCTTT. It is translated as CASSYDIGTEAFF.

The chain has TRBV12-3 or TRBV12-4 and TRBJ2-5, with D unclear. The CDR3 covers 13 residues. The V and J ends lost 2 bases and 3 bases respectively, with 7 bases between them. CDR3 in DNA: TGTGCCAGCAGTTTATGGACGGAAGAGACCCAGTACTTC. Translated: CASSLWTEETQYF.

This rearrangement joins TRBV7-2 to TRBJ2-1, with 8 bases lining up with TRBD2. Looked up from germline, CDR1 is SGHTA and CDR2 is FQGNSA. The ends lost 5 bases at V and 8 bases at J; junction bases unmatched: 11. The CDR3 length is 15 residues. In DNA form, the CDR3 reads TGTGCCAGCAGCCGTTCGGGAGGGCCCGGGGATGAGCAGTTCTTC. Its protein is CASSRSGGPGDEQFF.

The J gene is TRBJ1-2, the V gene TRBV7-9; no clear D gene. Trimming took off 5 bases at V and 4 bases at J, with 8 bases between the two ends. The germline V gene encodes CDR1 SEHNR and CDR2 FQNEAQ (reference sequence). CDR3 length equals 12 residues. DNA of the CDR3: TGTGCCAGCAGCCCAATCCCCTATGGCTACACCTTC. This encodes CASSPIPYGYTF.

This clonotype was seen a handful of times. The V gene is TRBV20-1, the J gene TRBJ2-7; 7 bases agree with TRBD1. The V and J ends lost 1 base and 2 bases, in that order; junction bases with no gene match: 11. CDR1 and CDR2 (germline): DFQATT, SNEGSKA (reference sequence). The CDR3 spans 16 residues. CDR3 bases: TGCAGTGCTAGAGGGGACGAGAGGGGGCGACCCTACGAGCAGTACTTC. Amino acids: CSARGDERGRPYEQYF.

In this sample, this clonotype turned up once. The rearrangement uses TRBV3-1 and TRBJ2-1; D may be TRBD2 (6 bases). The germline V and J ends were trimmed by 0 bases and 12 bases, with 15 bases remaining between them. The CDR3 has 14 amino acids. Germline CDR1 reads LGHDT; CDR2 reads YNNKEL (reference sequence). As DNA, the CDR3 is TGTGCCAGCAGCCAAGATCTAGGGCGGGGCCTGCAGTTCTTC. Its translation: CASSQDLGRGLQFF.

J is TRBJ1-3 and V is TRBV5-6; 7 bases align to TRBD1. CDR3 length: 14 amino acids. Germline CDR1 and CDR2: SGHDT and YYEEEE. V shed 5 bases, J shed 0 bases, and the junction held 2 bases outside the gene matches. For the CDR3, the DNA is TGTGCCAGCAGATACAGGGGCTCTGGAAACACCATATATTTT. Its protein product is CASRYRGSGNTIYF.

The V and J genes are TRBV10-3 and TRBJ1-1; unclear D gene. V was trimmed by 5 bases and J by 5 bases, leaving 15 bases between them. The length of the CDR3 is 14 residues. Per the germline V gene, CDR1 is ENHRY and CDR2 is SYGVKD. CDR3 in DNA: TGTGCCATCAGTCGGGCTTCGGAGTGGACTGAAGCTTTCTTT. This gives the protein CAISRASEWTEAFF.

The gene calls are TRBV20-1 and TRBJ2-7; D may be TRBD2 (6 bases). This CDR3 is 15 amino acids long. Germline V gene data show CDR1 as DFQATT and CDR2 as SNEGSKA (reference sequence). The V gene lost 0 bases and the J gene lost 4 bases, with 16 bases spanning the gap. CDR3 sequence: CSARDGDSVGYEQYF. The CDR3 coding sequence is TGCAGTGCTAGAGATGGGGACTCTGTAGGGTACGAGCAGTACTTC.

The V call is TRBV7-9, the J call TRBJ2-3, with D possibly TRBD2 on 6 matching bases. The ends were cut back, 4 bases at V and 2 bases at J, with 13 bases in the middle. The CDR3 length is 15 residues. Germline CDR1 reads SEHNR; CDR2 reads FQNEAQ (reference sequence). This CDR3 is CASSYRLGNTDTQYF. The CDR3 nucleotides are TGTGCCAGCAGCTACCGACTAGGGAACACAGATACGCAGTATTTT.

The chain joins TRBV5-1 to TRBJ1-1; D unresolved. Germline CDR1 is SGHRS and CDR2 is YFSETQ. This CDR3 has 14 amino acids. With 2 bases removed from V and 8 bases from J, the gap between germline ends came to 16 bases. The CDR3 reads CASSFRAEGAEAFF. The CDR3 nucleotides read TGCGCCAGCAGCTTTAGGGCTGAGGGAGCCGAAGCTTTCTTT. Based on the CDR3 plus reference TRBV5-1 and TRBJ1-1, the full variable domain is KAGVTQTPRYLIKTRGQQVTLSCSPISGHRSVSWYQQTPGQGLQFLFEYFSETQRNKGNFPGRFSGRQFSNSRSEMNVSTLELGDSALYLCASSFRAEGAEAFFGQGTRLTVV.

This clonotype was seen more than once but under ten times. The chain links TRBV19 to TRBJ2-7; D call uncertain. V was trimmed by 3 bases and J by 4 bases, leaving 10 bases between them. CDR1 and CDR2 (germline): LNHDA, SQIVND (reference sequence). The CDR3 has 13 residues. CDR3 loop: CASSISAGYEQYF. In DNA, the CDR3 is TGTGCCAGTAGTATTTCTGCTGGATACGAGCAGTACTTC.